This T cell receptor beta chain was sequenced for a study of blood T cell repertoires in COVID-19. Across the whole study: PBMCs, B-cell-depleted T cells, or T cells provided the cDNA or gDNA that made up the material.

CDR3 length equals 14 residues. Germline CDR1 and CDR2: MNHEY and SVGAGI. V was clipped by 6 bases and J by 6 bases; unmatched bases: 6. Participants, about 18 to 89 years old, spanned about two dozen US areas. Categorization into cohorts depended on clinical history that participants reported. Data came from immunoSEQ multiplex PCR; TCRdb stores just in-frame clones and leaves some out. The sample records fewer than 450,000 clones, approximately 85% being singletons. The TCR comes from a woman aged 40 to 49 with acute COVID-19. What was sequenced was PBMCs or T cells enriched from blood (not recorded which). The gene calls are TRBV6-5 and TRBJ2-3; 10 nucleotides line up with TRBD2. CDR3 loop: CASSDSGGRDTQYF. The CDR3 DNA is TGTGCCAGCAGCGATAGCGGGGGGCGGGATACGCAGTATTTT.